Listed below are T cell receptor beta chains from one sample, sequenced in a study of blood T cell repertoires in COVID-19. Profiling relied on immunoSEQ multiplex PCR, and the TCRdb table lists in-frame clones only, not all of them. The sample yields fewer than 250,000 clones, about 90% seen once. Sequencing was done on a sample of PBMCs or T cells enriched from blood (not recorded which). Receptors originate from a man aged 25 to 40 who had recovered from COVID-19. CDR3s include the opening cysteine and the closing phenylalanine or tryptophan. D genes are given only for firm matches. Clone size appears in some rows only: once, few, many, or a class for an expanded clone.

D gene,J gene,clone size,V gene,CDR3 DNA,CDR3 protein
TRBD2,TRBJ2-4,.,TRBV5-1,TGCGCCAGCAGCCCAACTTCGACTAGCGGGAGTGGGTGGGCCAAAAACATTCAGTACTTC,CASSPTSTSGSGWAKNIQYF
.,TRBJ2-5,.,TRBV5-1,TGCGCCAGCAGCTCTACCGGGGACTTTCAAGAGACCCAGTACTTC,CASSSTGDFQETQYF
.,TRBJ2-2,.,TRBV5-4,TGTGCCAGCAGCTTGGACGTTCGGGGAACCGGGGAGCTGTTTTTT,CASSLDVRGTGELFF
.,TRBJ2-4,.,TRBV21-1,TGTGCCAGCAGCAAAACTGGGAAGGGGGCAAGTCACATTCAGTACTTC,CASSKTGKGASHIQYF
.,TRBJ2-1,.,TRBV7-3,TGTGCCAGCAGCCCCCGTCTTGTGATCGCAGGTGAGCAGTTCTTC,CASSPRLVIAGEQFF
.,TRBJ2-1,.,TRBV24-1,TGTGCCACCAGTGATTACCGGGACAATGAGCAGTTCTTC,CATSDYRDNEQFF
.,TRBJ2-7,.,TRBV5-1,TGCGCCAGCAGCTTGGGGACAGCTCCCTACGAGCAGTACTTC,CASSLGTAPYEQYF
TRBD1,TRBJ1-6,.,TRBV6-5,TGTGCCAGCAGAGGGCAGGGGGCAGTGGAATCACCCCTCCACTTT,CASRGQGAVESPLHF
.,TRBJ1-1,few,TRBV5-6,TGTGCCAGCAGCTTGTGGAACCGACAGAACACTGAAGCTTTCTTT,CASSLWNRQNTEAFF
TRBD2,TRBJ2-7,.,TRBV18,TGTGCCAGCTCACCACTAGCGGGGAGGACATTATACGAGCAGTACTTC,CASSPLAGRTLYEQYF
TRBD1,TRBJ1-5,.,TRBV30,TGTGCCTGGAGTGTACCCCGCGGGAGGGGGCGTAGCAATCAGCCCCAGCATTTT,CAWSVPRGRGRSNQPQHF
.,TRBJ2-7,.,TRBV12-3/TRBV12-4,TGTGCCAGCAGTTCGGTGGCCTACGAGCAGTACTTC,CASSSVAYEQYF
TRBD1,TRBJ2-7,.,TRBV2,TGTGCCAGCGGACCGGGACAGATCTACGAGCAGTACTTC,CASGPGQIYEQYF
.,TRBJ1-2,.,TRBV24-1,TGTGCCACCAGTGATCCATATGGCTACACCTTC,CATSDPYGYTF
TRBD1,TRBJ2-5,.,TRBV24-1,TGTGCCACCAGCCCAACGGGACAGGGGGCAGGACAGACCCAGTACTTC,CATSPTGQGAGQTQYF
.,TRBJ1-2,once,TRBV19,TGTGCCAGTTGTGAATTAACGGCGGCAAGGGGCTACACCTTC,CASCELTAARGYTF
.,TRBJ2-1,.,TRBV3-1/TRBV3-2,TGTGCCAGCAGTCACACTAGCAGGGAGCAGTTCTTC,CASSHTSREQFF
.,TRBJ1-3,.,TRBV3-1/TRBV3-2,TGTGCCAGCAGCCAAGCCTCACGGGGGGCAGGAAACACCATATATTTT,CASSQASRGAGNTIYF